A single sample gave rise to the 29 T cell receptor beta chains below, sequenced in a study of T cell repertoires in cytomegalovirus infection. TCRdb recomputed calls from the reads with MiXCR, one row per CDR3 protein. Among about 770,000 distinct CDR3 sequences, 25% to 35% were seen once, and the ten largest hold roughly 14%. Their target antigens are unknown. The source was cultured CD8+ T cells from PBMCs, collected from culture after CMV antigen stimulation. Receptors originate from a human donor in good health (CMV status not recorded). Some clones in this sample may be carry-over from other donors' samples.

Ten or more counts support this clonotype. The rearrangement joins TRBV6-5 to TRBJ1-6; 9 bases are a match to TRBD1. This CDR3 region has 17 residues. Germline V CDR1 and CDR2: MNHEY, SVGAGI. V lost 6 bases to trimming and J lost 1 base; unmatched junction nucleotides: 7. The CDR3 region is CASRLQQGASYNSPLHF. The CDR3, as DNA: TGTGCCAGCAGATTACAACAGGGGGCATCCTATAATTCACCCCTCCACTTT.

This chain uses TRBV6-5 with TRBJ1-5, with D perhaps TRBD1 (6 bases). Germline V lookup: CDR1 MNHEY, CDR2 SVGAGI. This CDR3 is built from 15 residues. The V end was cut by 0 bases, the J end by 5 bases, with 11 bases between. The DNA of the CDR3 is TGTGCCAGCAGTTACTCGGCGTACAGGGATCAGCCCCAGCATTTT. Translated: CASSYSAYRDQPQHF.

This clonotype came up a few times. The genes are TRBV10-1 and TRBJ2-1, with a weak D call TRBD1 (7 bases). Trimming took off 1 base at V and 4 bases at J, with 17 bases between the two ends. This CDR3 contains 17 residues. The germline CDR1 and CDR2 sequences are WNHNN and SYGVQD (reference sequence). The CDR3 DNA reads as TGCGCCAGCAGTGAGTTCATGACAGGGAGGTTTTACAATGAGCAGTTCTTC. Residues: CASSEFMTGRFYNEQFF.

This clonotype came up a few times. The gene calls are TRBV12-3 or TRBV12-4 and TRBJ2-7, with D possibly matching TRBD1 (5 bases). Trimming left V 7 bases short and J 6 bases short, with 16 bases between. The CDR3 is 13 amino acids. The CDR3 DNA is TGTGCCAGCACCCAGGGCCACGACCTCGAGCAGTACTTC. This gives the protein CASTQGHDLEQYF.

This rearrangement joins TRBV6-2 or TRBV6-3 to TRBJ2-5; tentatively, D is TRBD1 (6 bases). Germline-derived CDR1 and CDR2 are MNHEY and SVGEGT. Trimming took 6 bases from V and 5 from J, leaving 10 bases between them. The CDR3 extends over 12 amino acids. The CDR3 loop reads CASSRQVETQYF. In DNA form, the CDR3 reads TGTGCCAGCAGCCGACAGGTCGAGACCCAGTACTTC.

This chain uses TRBV25-1 with TRBJ1-1; no definite D call. CDR3 length equals 15 residues. Germline loops: CDR1 MGHDK, CDR2 SYGVNS. V lost 8 bases to trimming and J lost 11 bases, with 27 bases between them. The CDR3 bases are TGTGCCAGCGCTGTCATGACCGGGAGACGAAGAGAGGCTTTCTTT. Translated: CASAVMTGRRREAFF.

The chain carries TRBV6-5 and TRBJ2-5; 10 bases match TRBD1. The V segment lost 5 bases and the J segment 4 bases; nucleotides outside the gene matches: 10. The length of the CDR3 is 16 residues. The V gene's germline CDR1 is MNHEY and CDR2 SVGAGI. In nucleotides, the CDR3 is TGTGCCAGCAGTGGAGGACAGGGGGGTTTGGGAGAGACCCAGTACTTC. The encoded protein is CASSGGQGGLGETQYF.

The V gene is TRBV27, the J gene TRBJ1-6; no firm D call. CDR3 size: 15 residues. V shed 6 bases and J shed 0 bases, with 9 bases lying between them. Germline lookup yields CDR1 MNHEY and CDR2 SMNVEV (reference sequence). The chain's CDR3 is CASSPESSYNSPLHF. For the CDR3, the DNA is TGTGCCAGCAGCCCCGAAAGCTCCTATAATTCACCCCTCCACTTT.

This chain uses TRBV18 with TRBJ1-2; 8 positions match TRBD1. Germline loops: CDR1 KGHSH, CDR2 LQKENI. This CDR3 is 15 amino acids long. Losses at the gene ends were 2 bases for V and 1 base for J; bases not matched to a gene: 3. The DNA for the CDR3 is TGTGCCAGCTCACCATCGGGACAGGTTAACTATGGCTACACCTTC. It yields the protein CASSPSGQVNYGYTF.

The J gene is TRBJ2-5, the V gene TRBV6-5; 8 bases map to TRBD1. V trimming: 5 bases; J trimming: 4 bases; junction bases outside the gene matches: 12. The CDR3 is 16 residues long. Germline assignment: CDR1 MNHEY and CDR2 SVGAGI. The CDR3 protein is CASSPGTGPLGETQYF. The DNA of the CDR3 is TGTGCCAGCAGTCCCGGGACAGGACCGTTGGGAGAGACCCAGTACTTC.

The chain links TRBV6-1 to TRBJ1-1, with TRBD1 matching over 7 bases. CDR1 and CDR2 from the germline V gene are MNHNS and SASEGT. With V trimmed by 8 bases and J by 0 bases, 12 bases remained unmatched. The CDR3 has 16 residues. The CDR3 bases are TGTGCCAGCTCTTCCCCCGGGACAGTGGTGAACACTGAAGCTTTCTTT. Its protein is CASSSPGTVVNTEAFF.

The rearrangement joins TRBV25-1 to TRBJ2-4, with D perhaps matching TRBD2 (6 bases). Looked up from germline, CDR1 is MGHDK and CDR2 is SYGVNS. The V end was cut by 4 bases, the J end by 0 bases, with 10 bases between. The CDR3 length is 15 residues. For the CDR3, the DNA is TGTGCCAGCAGTGGGCGGGGAGGAGCCAAAAACATTCAGTACTTC. Translation gives CASSGRGGAKNIQYF.

This clonotype has more than one count but fewer than ten. J is TRBJ1-2 and V is TRBV19; the D is unclear. Trimming took off 5 bases at V and 4 bases at J, with 14 bases between the two ends. CDR1 is LNHDA, CDR2 SQIVND, per germline (reference sequence). The CDR3 contains 14 residues. As DNA, the CDR3 is TGTGCCAGTAGTGCACTTTCGGGCGGCTATGGCTACACCTTC. This sequence encodes CASSALSGGYGYTF.

This clonotype was seen more than once but under ten times. V is TRBV6-6 and J is TRBJ2-7, with 7 bases identical to TRBD1. Unmatched junction bases numbered 10, after V lost 5 bases and J lost 3 bases. The germline V gene encodes CDR1 MNHNY and CDR2 SVGAGI (reference sequence). The CDR3 totals 15 residues. The CDR3 DNA is TGTGCCAGCAGTGATGGGACAGAGCCCATCTACGAGCAGTACGTC. It codes for CASSDGTEPIYEQYV.

Concerning this clonotype itself: The CDR3 ends on some other residue instead of the conserved phenylalanine or tryptophan, so this is likely a read error. The limits of the CDR3 on the DNA are not certain, so only TCRdb's listed CDR3 is given. The chain carries TRBV7-9 and TRBJ1-2. Ends included, the CDR3 has 13 residues. CDR1 is SEHNR, CDR2 FQNEAQ, per germline (reference sequence). CDR3 sequence: CASSLNLGPLLIV.

This clonotype was counted ten times or more. The chain combines TRBV7-9 with TRBJ2-1; tentatively, D is TRBD2 (6 bases). In germline, CDR1 is SEHNR, CDR2 FQNEAQ (reference sequence). CDR3 size: 17 residues. V shed 0 bases and J shed 6 bases, with 18 bases lying between them. CDR3 in DNA: TGTGCCAGCAGCTTAGCGTTGGGACCGGAGGGCTTCAATGAGCAGTTCTTC. Its translation: CASSLALGPEGFNEQFF.

This clonotype has only one observation. The chain combines TRBV18 with TRBJ1-4; D is undetermined. The CDR3 spans 16 residues. Trimming pared 3 bases from V and 0 bases from J, leaving 11 bases between. Germline assignment: CDR1 KGHSH and CDR2 LQKENI. The CDR3, as DNA: TGTGCCAGCTCACCGGACGGGGATGCAACTAATGAAAAACTGTTTTTT. This translates into CASSPDGDATNEKLFF.

The genes are TRBV4-1 and TRBJ2-1; D is unclear. Looked up from germline, CDR1 is MGHRA and CDR2 is YSYEKL. Trimming stripped 1 base from V and 5 bases from J, with 12 bases between. This CDR3 spans 15 amino acids. The CDR3 bases are TGCGCCAGCAGCCAAGCCAGAGGCATTGACAATGAGCAGTTCTTC. Its protein product is CASSQARGIDNEQFF.

The genes are TRBV5-6 and TRBJ2-3; D not resolved. CDR3 length equals 12 residues. Trimming cost V 0 bases and J 11 bases, with 10 bases left between them. CDR1 is SGHDT, CDR2 YYEEEE, per germline. The CDR3 region has the DNA TGTGCCAGCAGCTTGGCCGCCAGGCAGCAGTATTTT. This translates into CASSLAARQQYF.

Notes on this clonotype: At one end the junction does not follow the germline gene, possibly because of a read error. The chain employs TRBV12-3 or TRBV12-4 and TRBJ1-6, with 8 bases lining up with TRBD1. The CDR3 covers 15 residues. CDR3 bases: TGTGCCAACAGTCCCTCGACAGGGGTGTATTCACCCCTCCACTTT. Protein product: CANSPSTGVYSPLHF.

This clonotype was counted only a few times. This chain connects TRBV11-1 to TRBJ2-7; D may be TRBD1 or TRBD2 (5 bases each). V lost 1 base and J 6 bases, leaving 10 bases between the germline ends. This CDR3 spans 13 amino acids. Germline V gene lookup returns CDR1 SGHAT and CDR2 FQDESV (reference sequence). The CDR3, as DNA: TGTGCCAGCAGCTTAGGCCCGGGGCGCGAGCAGTACGTC. It is translated as CASSLGPGREQYV.

This clonotype showed up many times. CDR3 nucleotides: TGTGCCATCAGTGAGGGTCCGGGGTTTGGTGAAGCTTTCTTT. It encodes CAISEGPGFGEAFF. The V and J genes are TRBV10-3 and TRBJ1-1; no definite D call. Germline V CDR1 and CDR2: ENHRY, SYGVKD. V was clipped by 2 bases and J by 7 bases, with 14 bases between them. The CDR3 extends over 14 amino acids.

The chain links TRBV20-1 to TRBJ1-2, with a possible D match to TRBD1 (5 bases). Germline values: CDR1 DFQATT, CDR2 SNEGSKA (reference sequence). V shed 3 bases and J shed 4 bases, with 18 bases lying between them. The length of the CDR3 is 15 residues. CDR3 in amino acids: CSASIIQAYSYGYTF. The CDR3 nucleotides read TGCAGTGCTAGTATAATACAGGCGTATAGCTATGGCTACACCTTC.

The V call is TRBV20-1, the J call TRBJ1-5; 7 bases fit TRBD1. V trimming: 6 bases; J trimming: 1 base; junction bases outside the gene matches: 9. The germline CDR1 and CDR2 sequences are DFQATT and SNEGSKA (reference sequence). CDR3 length: 15 residues. CDR3: CSAENPTGSNQPQHF. Written as DNA, the CDR3 is TGCAGTGCAGAGAACCCGACAGGGAGCAATCAGCCCCAGCATTTT.

The chain links TRBV27 to TRBJ1-2, with D perhaps matching TRBD1 (6 bases). Germline V CDR1 and CDR2: MNHEY, SMNVEV (reference sequence). There are 13 residues in the CDR3. V lost 6 bases and J 6 bases, leaving 14 bases between the germline ends. CDR3 nucleotide sequence: TGTGCCAGCAGACCAAACAGGGTGGATGGCTACACCTTC. Translating it yields CASRPNRVDGYTF.

This clonotype was seen a few times. The chain carries TRBV10-3 and TRBJ2-7; D remains unclear. V lost 2 bases and J lost 3, with 8 bases in between. The CDR3 consists of 13 residues. CDR1 and CDR2 (germline): ENHRY, SYGVKD. The CDR3 loop reads CAISEGKLYEQYF. CDR3 in DNA: TGTGCCATCAGTGAGGGAAAGCTCTACGAGCAGTACTTC.

This clonotype was found a few times. This chain joins TRBV27 and TRBJ1-1, with D uncertain. The V end lost 5 bases, the J end lost 2 bases, and 9 bases lay between the germline ends. In germline, CDR1 is MNHEY, CDR2 SMNVEV (reference sequence). The CDR3 has 13 residues. DNA for the CDR3: TGTGCCAGCAGTCCCCGGTTTAACACTGAAGCTTTCTTT. Translating it yields CASSPRFNTEAFF.

The V call is TRBV9, the J call TRBJ2-1; TRBD1 is a possible D gene (6 bases). V gave up 1 base and J gave up 5 bases, with 13 bases separating them. CDR1 and CDR2 from the germline V gene are SGDLS and YYNGEE. This CDR3 contains 15 residues. The CDR3 loop is CASSVSRTVNNEQFF. The DNA for the CDR3 is TGTGCCAGCAGCGTATCTCGGACAGTTAACAATGAGCAGTTCTTC.

This chain joins TRBV20-1 and TRBJ2-7; D gene uncertain. Trimming removed 7 bases from V and 0 bases from J, with 16 bases in between. In germline, CDR1 is DFQATT, CDR2 SNEGSKA (reference sequence). The CDR3 runs to 14 residues. The CDR3 DNA follows: TGCAGTGTCCCGGACCTCATCAACTCCTACGAGCAGTACTTC. Translated, it gives CSVPDLINSYEQYF.